This T cell receptor beta chain came from a study of identical twins. Study-wide results and limits: Memory repertoires showed no such pattern, whereas abundant cord blood beta clonotypes carried fewer insertions.

TCRdb ran MiXCR on the 5' RACE reads and lists one entry per CDR3 protein. The table records around 480,000 distinct CDR3 sequences, 13% to 15% of them present only once. The germline gives CDR1 SGHVS, CDR2 FQNEAQ. The CDR3 has 15 amino acids. Trimming stripped 0 bases from V and 8 bases from J, with 11 bases between. As concerns this clonotype: Its antigen is undetermined.

The same data also contributed to another study, on yellow fever vaccine responses in identical twins.

Sequencing was carried out using CD4+ T cells sorted from blood. The chain has TRBV7-8 and TRBJ1-6; no clear D gene. The receptor was derived from a young woman in good health. The CDR3 loop is CASSLAEGNYSPLHF. CDR3 nucleotide sequence: TGTGCCAGCAGCTTAGCGGAGGGAAACTATTCACCCCTCCACTTT.